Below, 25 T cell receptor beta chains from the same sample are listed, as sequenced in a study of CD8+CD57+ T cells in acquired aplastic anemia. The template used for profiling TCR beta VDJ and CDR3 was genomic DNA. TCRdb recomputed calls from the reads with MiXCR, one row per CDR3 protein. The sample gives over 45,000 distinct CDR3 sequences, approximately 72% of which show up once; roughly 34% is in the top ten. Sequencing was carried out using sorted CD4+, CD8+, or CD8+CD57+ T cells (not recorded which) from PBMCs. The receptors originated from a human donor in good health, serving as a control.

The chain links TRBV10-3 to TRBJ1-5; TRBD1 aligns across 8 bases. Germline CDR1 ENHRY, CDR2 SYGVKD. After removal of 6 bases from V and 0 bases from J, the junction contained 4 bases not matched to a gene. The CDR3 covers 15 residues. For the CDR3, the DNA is TGTGCCATCAGCACCGGACAGGGTAGCAATCAGCCCCAGCATTTT. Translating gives CAISTGQGSNQPQHF.

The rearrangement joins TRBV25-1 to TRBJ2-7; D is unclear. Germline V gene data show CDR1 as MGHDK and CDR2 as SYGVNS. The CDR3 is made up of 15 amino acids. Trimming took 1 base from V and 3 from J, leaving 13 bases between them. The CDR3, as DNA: TGTGCCAGCAGTGAATCTTCGGCGGCTGACTACGAGCAGTACTTC. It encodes CASSESSAADYEQYF.

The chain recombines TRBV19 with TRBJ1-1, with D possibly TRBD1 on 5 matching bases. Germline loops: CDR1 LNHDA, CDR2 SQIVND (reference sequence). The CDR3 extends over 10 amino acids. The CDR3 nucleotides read TGTGGATCGGGGGACACTGAAGCTTTCTTT. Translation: CGSGDTEAFF.

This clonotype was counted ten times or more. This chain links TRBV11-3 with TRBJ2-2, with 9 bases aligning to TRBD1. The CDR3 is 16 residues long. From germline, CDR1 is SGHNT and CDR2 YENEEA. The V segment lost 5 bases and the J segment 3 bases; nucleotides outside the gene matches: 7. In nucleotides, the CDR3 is TGTGCCAGCAGCCATGGACAGGGGTTCGACACCGGGGAGCTGTTTTTT. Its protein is CASSHGQGFDTGELFF.

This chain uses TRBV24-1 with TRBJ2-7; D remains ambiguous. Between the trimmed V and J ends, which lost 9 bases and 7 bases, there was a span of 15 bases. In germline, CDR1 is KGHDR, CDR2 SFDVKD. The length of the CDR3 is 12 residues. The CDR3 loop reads CATHRAPPEQYF. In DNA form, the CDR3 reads TGTGCCACCCACCGGGCCCCTCCTGAGCAGTACTTC.

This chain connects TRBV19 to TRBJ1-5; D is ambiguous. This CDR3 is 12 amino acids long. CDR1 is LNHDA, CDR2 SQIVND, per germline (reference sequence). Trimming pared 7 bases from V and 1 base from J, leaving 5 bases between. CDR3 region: CASTDSNQPQHF. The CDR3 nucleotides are TGTGCCAGTACAGACAGCAATCAGCCCCAGCATTTT. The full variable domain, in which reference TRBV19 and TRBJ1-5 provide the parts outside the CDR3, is DGGITQSPKYLFRKEGQNVTLSCEQNLNHDAMYWYRQDPGQGLRLIYYSQIVNDFQKGDIAEGYSVSREKKESFPLTVTSAQKNPTAFYLCASTDSNQPQHFGDGTRLSIL.

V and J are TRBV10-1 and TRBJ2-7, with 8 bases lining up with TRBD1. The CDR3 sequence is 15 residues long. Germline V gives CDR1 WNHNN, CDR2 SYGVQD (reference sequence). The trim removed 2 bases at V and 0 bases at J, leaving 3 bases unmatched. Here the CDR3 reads CASSEAGGHSYEQYF. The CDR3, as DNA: TGCGCCAGCAGTGAGGCAGGGGGCCACTCCTACGAGCAGTACTTC.

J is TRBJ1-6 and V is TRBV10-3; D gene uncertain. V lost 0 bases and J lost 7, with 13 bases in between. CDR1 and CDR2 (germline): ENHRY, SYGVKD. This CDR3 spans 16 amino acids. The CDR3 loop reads CAISESSGNLNSPLHF. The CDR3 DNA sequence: TGTGCCATCAGTGAGTCTAGCGGGAACTTGAATTCACCCCTCCACTTT.

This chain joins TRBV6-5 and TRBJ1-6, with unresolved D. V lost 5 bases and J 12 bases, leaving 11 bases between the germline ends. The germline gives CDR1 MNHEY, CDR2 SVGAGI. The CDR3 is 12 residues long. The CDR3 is CASSTSREPLHF. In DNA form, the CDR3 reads TGTGCCAGCAGTACCTCGCGGGAACCCCTCCACTTT.

CDR3 region: CASSLQTASDAFF. As DNA, the CDR3 is TGTGCCAGCAGCTTACAGACCGCCAGTGACGCTTTCTTT. The gene calls are TRBV7-3 and TRBJ1-1; D call uncertain. Germline CDR1 and CDR2: SGHTA and FQGTGA. The CDR3 has 13 residues. The ends were cut back, 2 bases at V and 11 bases at J, with 15 bases in the middle.

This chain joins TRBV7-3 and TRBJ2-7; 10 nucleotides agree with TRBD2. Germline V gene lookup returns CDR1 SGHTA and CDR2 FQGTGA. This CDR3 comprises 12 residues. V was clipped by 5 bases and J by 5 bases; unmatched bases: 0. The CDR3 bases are TGTGCCAGCAGCCTAGCGGGAGACGAGCAGTACTTC. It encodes CASSLAGDEQYF.

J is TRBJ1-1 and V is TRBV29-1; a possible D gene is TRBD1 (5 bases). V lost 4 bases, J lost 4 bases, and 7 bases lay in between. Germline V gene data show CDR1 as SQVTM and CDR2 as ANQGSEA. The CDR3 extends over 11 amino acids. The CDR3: CSVAGSTEAFF. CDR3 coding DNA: TGCAGCGTTGCAGGGAGCACTGAAGCTTTCTTT.

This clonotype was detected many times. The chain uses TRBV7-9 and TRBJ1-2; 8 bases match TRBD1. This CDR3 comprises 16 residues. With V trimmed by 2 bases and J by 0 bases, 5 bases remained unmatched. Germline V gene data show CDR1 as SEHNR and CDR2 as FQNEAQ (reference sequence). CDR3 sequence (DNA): TGTGCCAGCAGCTTACCCGGACAGGGAGCTAACTATGGCTACACCTTC. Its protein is CASSLPGQGANYGYTF.

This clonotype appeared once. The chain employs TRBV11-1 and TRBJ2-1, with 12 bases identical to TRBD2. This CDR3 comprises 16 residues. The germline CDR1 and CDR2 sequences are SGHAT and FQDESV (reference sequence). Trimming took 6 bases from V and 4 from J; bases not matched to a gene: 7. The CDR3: CASRRQTSGGYNEQFF. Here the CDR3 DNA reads TGTGCCAGCAGACGACAGACTAGCGGGGGATACAATGAGCAGTTCTTC.

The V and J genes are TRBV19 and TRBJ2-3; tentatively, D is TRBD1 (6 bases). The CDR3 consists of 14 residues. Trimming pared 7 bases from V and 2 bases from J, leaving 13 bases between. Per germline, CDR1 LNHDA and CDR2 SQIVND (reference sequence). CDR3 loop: CASKRQANTDTQYF. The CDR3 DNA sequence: TGTGCCAGTAAACGACAGGCCAACACAGATACGCAGTATTTT.

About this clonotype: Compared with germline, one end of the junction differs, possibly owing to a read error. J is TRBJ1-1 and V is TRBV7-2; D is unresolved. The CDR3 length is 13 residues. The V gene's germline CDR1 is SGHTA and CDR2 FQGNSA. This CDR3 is CASRLQLNAEAFF. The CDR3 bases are TGTGCCAGCAGGCTACAGTTGAACGCTGAAGCTTTCTTT. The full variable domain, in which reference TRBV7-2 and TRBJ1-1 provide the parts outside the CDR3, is GAGVSQSPSNKVTEKGKDVELRCDPISGHTALYWYRQSLGQGLEFLIYFQGNSAPDKSGLPSDRFSAERTGGSVSTLTIQRTQQEDSAVYLCASRLQLNAEAFFGQGTRLTVV.

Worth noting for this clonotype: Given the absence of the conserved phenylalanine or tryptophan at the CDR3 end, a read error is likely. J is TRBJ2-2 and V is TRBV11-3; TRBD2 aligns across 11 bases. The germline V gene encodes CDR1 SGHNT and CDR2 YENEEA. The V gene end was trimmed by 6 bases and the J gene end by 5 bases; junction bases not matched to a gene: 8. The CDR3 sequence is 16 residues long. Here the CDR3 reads CASSLIAGGWTGELFV. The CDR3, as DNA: TGTGCCAGCAGTTTGATAGCGGGAGGGTGGACCGGGGAGCTGTTTGTT.

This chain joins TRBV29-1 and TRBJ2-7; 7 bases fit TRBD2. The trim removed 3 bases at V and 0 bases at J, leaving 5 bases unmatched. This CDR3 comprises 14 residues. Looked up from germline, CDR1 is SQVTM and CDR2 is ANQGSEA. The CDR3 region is CSVEKSGNSYEQYF. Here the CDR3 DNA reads TGCAGCGTTGAGAAGAGCGGGAACTCCTACGAGCAGTACTTC.

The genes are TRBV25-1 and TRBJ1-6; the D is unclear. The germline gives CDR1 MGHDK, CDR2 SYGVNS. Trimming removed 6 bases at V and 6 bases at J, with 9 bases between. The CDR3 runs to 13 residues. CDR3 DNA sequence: TGTGCCAGCAGGGACGTATCTAATTCACCCCTCCACTTT. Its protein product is CASRDVSNSPLHF.

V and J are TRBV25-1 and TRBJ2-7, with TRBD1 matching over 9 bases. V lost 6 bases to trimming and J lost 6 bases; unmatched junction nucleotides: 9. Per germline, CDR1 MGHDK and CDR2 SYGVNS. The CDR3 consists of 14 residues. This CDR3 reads CASSSTTTGGEQYF. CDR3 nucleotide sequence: TGTGCCAGCAGCTCAACGACGACAGGGGGCGAGCAGTACTTC.

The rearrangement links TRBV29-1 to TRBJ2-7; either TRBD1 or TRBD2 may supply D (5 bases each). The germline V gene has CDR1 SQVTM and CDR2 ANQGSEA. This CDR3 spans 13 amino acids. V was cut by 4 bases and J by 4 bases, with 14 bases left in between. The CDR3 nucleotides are TGCAGCGTTGGGGCCCCGGGGCTTTACGAGCAGTACTTC. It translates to CSVGAPGLYEQYF.

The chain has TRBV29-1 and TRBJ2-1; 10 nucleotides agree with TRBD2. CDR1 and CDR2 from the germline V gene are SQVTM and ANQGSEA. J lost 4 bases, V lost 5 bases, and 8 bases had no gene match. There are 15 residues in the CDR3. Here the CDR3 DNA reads TGCAGCGTTAGCGGGAGGGGGACCATATACAATGAGCAGTTCTTC. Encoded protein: CSVSGRGTIYNEQFF.

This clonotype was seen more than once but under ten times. The CDR3 DNA is TGTGCCAGCTCCTCTGGAAACACCATATATTTT. Residues: CASSSGNTIYF. The rearrangement joins TRBV2 to TRBJ1-3; D is undetermined. Germline V lookup: CDR1 SNHLY, CDR2 FYNNEI. The germline V and J ends were trimmed by 8 bases and 0 bases, with 2 bases remaining between them. CDR3 length equals 11 residues. The variable domain in full, with the rest retrieved from reference TRBV2 and TRBJ1-3, is EPEVTQTPSHQVTQMGQEVILRCVPISNHLYFYWYRQILGQKVEFLVSFYNNEISEKSEIFDDQFSVERPDGSNFTLKIRSTKLEDSAMYFCASSSGNTIYFGEGSWLTVV.

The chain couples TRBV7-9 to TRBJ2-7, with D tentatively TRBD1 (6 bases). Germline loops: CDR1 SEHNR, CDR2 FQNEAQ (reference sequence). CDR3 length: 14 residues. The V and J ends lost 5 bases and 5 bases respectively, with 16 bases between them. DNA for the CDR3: TGTGCCAGCAGCAAACAGGGTTCAAGTGACGAGCAGTACTTC. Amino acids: CASSKQGSSDEQYF.

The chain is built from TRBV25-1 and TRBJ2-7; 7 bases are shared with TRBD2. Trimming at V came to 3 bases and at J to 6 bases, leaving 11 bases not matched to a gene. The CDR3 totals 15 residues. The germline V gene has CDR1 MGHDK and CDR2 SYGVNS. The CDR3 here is CASSDRGSRDPEQYF. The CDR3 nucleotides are TGTGCCAGCAGTGACCGCGGGAGCAGGGACCCCGAGCAGTACTTC.